The rows below give T cell receptor beta chains drawn from one sample of a study of cytomegalovirus exposure and HLA in healthy donors. Assay: immunoSEQ multiplex PCR; the TCRdb copy retains only in-frame clones and omits some. This sample has 110,000 to 150,000 clones, with around three quarters found just once. Material: PBMCs. These receptors were collected from a woman aged 18-29 years in good health and CMV-seropositive. Each CDR3 is given with its conserved first and last residue. A D gene is named only where the DNA matches it firmly. Clone size appears in some rows only: once, few, many, or a class for an expanded clone.

>NA|TRBJ2-7|TRBV21-1|NA
CASSLKGHRRGDEQYF
TGTGCCAGCAGCCTTAAGGGCCACCGCCGCGGGGACGAGCAGTACTTC
>NA|TRBJ1-1|TRBV11-2|NA
CASSLQNTEAFF
TGTGCCAGCAGCTTACAGAATACTGAAGCTTTCTTT
>NA|TRBJ1-1|TRBV7-9|NA
CASIQDMTNTEAFF
TGTGCCAGCATCCAGGACATGACGAACACTGAAGCTTTCTTT
>NA|TRBJ2-1|TRBV5-1|TRBD2
CASSRWIGSGATYNEQFF
TGCGCCAGCAGCCGATGGATAGGGAGCGGGGCGACCTACAATGAGCAGTTCTTC
>NA|TRBJ1-2|TRBV2|NA
CAKGGYGYTF
TGTGCCAAAGGGGGCTATGGCTACACCTTC
>many|TRBJ2-7|TRBV15|TRBD1
CATSRGTGGSYEQYF
TGTGCCACCAGCAGAGGGACAGGGGGCTCCTACGAGCAGTACTTC
>once|TRBJ2-5|TRBV4-1|TRBD2
CASSQTTSGGAGETQYF
TGCGCCAGCAGCCAGACGACTAGCGGGGGGGCCGGCGAGACCCAGTACTTC
>NA|TRBJ2-5|TRBV7-7|NA
CASSFGGEGETQYF
TGTGCCAGCAGCTTCGGGGGAGAAGGGGAGACCCAGTACTTC
>NA|TRBJ2-6|TRBV7-6|NA
CASSLGKSLSGANVLTF
TGTGCCAGCAGCTTAGGAAAGAGTTTGTCTGGGGCCAACGTCCTGACTTTC
>NA|TRBJ2-7|TRBV29-1|TRBD2
CSVELAGGPSYEQYF
TGCAGCGTTGAACTAGCGGGGGGGCCCAGCTACGAGCAGTACTTC
>NA|TRBJ1-4|TRBV10-3|NA
CAISGTDEKLFF
TGTGCCATCAGTGGTACAGATGAAAAACTGTTTTTT
>once|TRBJ2-7|TRBV27|TRBD1
CASSLSGTGPVYEQYF
TGTGCCAGCAGTTTATCCGGGACAGGGCCCGTTTACGAGCAGTACTTC
>NA|TRBJ2-1|TRBV7-2|NA
CASSLRRAYNEQFF
TGTGCCAGCAGTCTTAGGAGGGCCTACAATGAGCAGTTCTTC
>NA|TRBJ1-1|TRBV2|TRBD1
CASISQGARTEAFF
TGTGCCAGCATTTCCCAGGGGGCGCGGACTGAAGCTTTCTTT
>NA|TRBJ2-5|TRBV2|TRBD1
CASSGDRAEETQYF
TGTGCCAGCAGTGGGGACAGGGCGGAGGAGACCCAGTACTTC
>few|TRBJ1-3|TRBV9|TRBD1
CASSTGGLSSGNTIYF
TGTGCCAGCAGCACAGGGGGCCTGAGCTCTGGAAACACCATATATTTT
>NA|TRBJ2-5|TRBV6-5|NA
CASSYTGPQETQYF
TGTGCCAGCAGTTACACAGGGCCCCAAGAGACCCAGTACTTC
>NA|TRBJ1-2|TRBV20-1|NA
CSGRDFGYTF
TGCAGTGGGAGGGACTTTGGCTACACCTTC
>NA|TRBJ1-6|TRBV5-8|NA
CASTARTEISNSPLHF
TGTGCCAGCACCGCTCGAACAGAGATATCAAATTCACCCCTCCACTTT
>NA|TRBJ2-7|TRBV5-1|TRBD1
CASRTGTGIYEQYF
TGCGCCAGCAGAACCGGGACAGGGATATACGAGCAGTACTTC
>NA|TRBJ1-5|TRBV28|NA
CATLARDQPQHF
TGTGCCACCCTCGCGAGGGATCAGCCCCAGCATTTT
>NA|TRBJ1-4|TRBV30|TRBD1
CAWSTGGGEKLFF
TGTGCCTGGAGTACAGGGGGTGGTGAAAAACTGTTTTTT
>NA|TRBJ1-1|TRBV7-9|NA
CASSLASTGNTEAFF
TGTGCCAGCAGCTTGGCGAGTACAGGGAACACTGAAGCTTTCTTT
>NA|TRBJ2-3|TRBV10-2|TRBD2
CASSDRALAGGRTDTQYF
TGCGCCAGCAGTGATCGGGCACTGGCGGGGGGGCGTACAGATACGCAGTATTTT
>NA|TRBJ1-2|TRBV5-1|TRBD1
CASSLAVDRVGYTF
TGCGCCAGCAGCTTGGCCGTGGACAGGGTTGGCTACACCTTC
>NA|TRBJ2-3|TRBV5-1|TRBD1
CASSLVTGTGDTQYF
TGCGCCAGCAGCTTGGTGACAGGGACCGGCGATACGCAGTATTTT
>NA|TRBJ2-7|TRBV28|NA
CASTDSLRGSYEQYF
TGTGCCAGCACCGATAGCCTCCGGGGTTCCTACGAGCAGTACTTC
>NA|TRBJ1-5|TRBV11-2|NA
CASSLGLIEPQHF
TGTGCCAGCAGCTTAGGGCTGATCGAGCCCCAGCATTTT
>NA|TRBJ1-2|TRBV18|TRBD1
CASSPQGQGNYGYTF
TGTGCCAGCTCACCACAGGGACAGGGGAACTATGGCTACACCTTC
>NA|TRBJ2-3|TRBV11-3|TRBD2
CASSRGGGLDTQYF
TGTGCCAGCAGCCGCGGGGGGGGGCTTGATACGCAGTATTTT
>NA|TRBJ1-4|TRBV15|NA
CATSRDSGLRTNEKLFF
TGTGCCACCAGCAGAGATAGCGGTTTGCGGACTAATGAAAAACTGTTTTTT